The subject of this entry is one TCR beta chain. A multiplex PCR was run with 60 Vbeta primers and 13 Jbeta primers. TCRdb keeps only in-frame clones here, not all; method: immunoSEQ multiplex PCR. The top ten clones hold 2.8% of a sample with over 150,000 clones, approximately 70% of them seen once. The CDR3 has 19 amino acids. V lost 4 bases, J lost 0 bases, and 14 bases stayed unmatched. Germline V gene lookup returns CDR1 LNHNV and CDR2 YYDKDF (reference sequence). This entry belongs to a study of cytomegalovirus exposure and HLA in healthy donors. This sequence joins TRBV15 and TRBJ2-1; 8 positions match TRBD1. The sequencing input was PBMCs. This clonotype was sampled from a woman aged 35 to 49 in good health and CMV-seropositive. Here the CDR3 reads CATSTDLATGGDSYNEQFF. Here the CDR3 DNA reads TGTGCCACCAGCACCGACCTTGCAACAGGGGGAGACTCCTACAATGAGCAGTTCTTC.